The 17 T cell receptor beta chains presented below share a single source sample, sequenced in a study of T cells in localized non-small cell lung cancer. Libraries were prepared by immunoSEQ multiplex PCR; TCRdb keeps only in-frame clonotypes and omits some of them. The sample gives approximately 41,000 clones, approximately 86% of which show up once; roughly 7% is in the top ten. Sample: peripheral blood, taken before any cancer treatment. The receptor set was obtained from a woman aged 18-50 years with stage III lung adenocarcinoma.

The chain couples TRBV13 to TRBJ2-3; D ambiguous. Trimming took off 4 bases at V and 4 bases at J, with 6 bases between the two ends. Germline lookup yields CDR1 PRHDT and CDR2 FYEKMQ (reference sequence). The CDR3 has 12 amino acids. CDR3: CASSWSADTQYF. CDR3 DNA: TGTGCCAGCAGCTGGAGCGCAGATACGCAGTATTTT.

As for this clone: One junction end does not reproduce the germline sequence, and a read error may be involved. The chain has TRBV15 and TRBJ1-2; tentatively, D is TRBD1 (6 bases). The CDR3 is 14 residues long. Per germline, CDR1 LNHNV and CDR2 YYDKDF (reference sequence). Here the CDR3 DNA reads TGTGCCACCAGCAGAGAATCGGGCCGACAGGCCAAGGTCTTC. It codes for CATSRESGRQAKVF.

CDR3 residues: CASSLWLEQQFF. The CDR3 nucleotides are TGTGCCAGCAGCCTCTGGCTGGAGCAGCAGTTCTTC. The chain is built from TRBV5-6 and TRBJ2-1; D is ambiguous. The CDR3 length is 12 residues. The V gene lost 4 bases and the J gene lost 11 bases, with 13 bases spanning the gap. Germline-derived CDR1 and CDR2 are SGHDT and YYEEEE.

V is TRBV29-1 and J is TRBJ1-5; 7 bases fit TRBD1. CDR3 length: 15 residues. Germline CDR1 reads SQVTM; CDR2 reads ANQGSEA. V shed 5 bases and J 5 bases; nucleotides not matched to a gene: 12. This CDR3 reads CSVKSQGPGHQPQHF. The CDR3 DNA is TGCAGCGTTAAGTCACAGGGGCCTGGGCATCAGCCCCAGCATTTT.

The chain links TRBV5-1 to TRBJ2-2; 8 nucleotides align to TRBD2. The CDR3 extends over 16 amino acids. Germline CDR1 reads SGHRS; CDR2 reads YFSETQ. After removal of 4 bases from V and 3 bases from J, the junction contained 8 bases not matched to a gene. The CDR3 loop reads CASSPGTRSHTGELFF. The CDR3 coding sequence is TGCGCCAGCAGCCCGGGGACTAGAAGTCACACCGGGGAGCTGTTTTTT.

The chain joins TRBV9 to TRBJ2-2, with a weak D call TRBD2 (6 bases). Germline CDR1 SGDLS, CDR2 YYNGEE. With 0 bases removed from V and 1 base from J, the gap between germline ends came to 13 bases. The CDR3 has 17 residues. CDR3 residues: CASSVGAGLLNTGELFF. The CDR3 nucleotides read TGTGCCAGCAGCGTAGGTGCGGGACTTTTGAACACCGGGGAGCTGTTTTTT. Full variable domain (remainder filled in from reference TRBV9 and TRBJ2-2): DSGVTQTPKHLITATGQRVTLRCSPRSGDLSVYWYQQSLDQGLQFLIQYYNGEERAKGNILERFSAQQFPDLHSELNLSSLELGDSALYFCASSVGAGLLNTGELFFGEGSRLTVL.

This clone has more than one count but fewer than ten. The genes are TRBV4-1 and TRBJ2-1; 8 bases agree with TRBD1. V dropped 2 bases and J dropped 5; count of bases not matched to a gene: 2. This CDR3 spans 14 amino acids. The germline V gene has CDR1 MGHRA and CDR2 YSYEKL. The CDR3 region is CASSQWDRNNEQFF. The CDR3 DNA reads TGCGCCAGCAGCCAATGGGACAGGAACAATGAGCAGTTCTTC.

The genes are TRBV7-9 and TRBJ2-7; 10 bases agree with TRBD2. The length of the CDR3 is 14 residues. The V gene's germline CDR1 is SEHNR and CDR2 FQNEAQ (reference sequence). Trimming removed 7 bases from V and 2 bases from J; junction bases left unmatched: 5. The DNA for the CDR3 is TGTGCCAGCACCCTAGCGGGGGCCCCCTACGAGCAGTACTTC. It translates to CASTLAGAPYEQYF.

This clone was detected only a few times. This chain links TRBV9 with TRBJ1-6, with 7 bases that match TRBD1. The CDR3 sequence is 15 residues long. V lost 3 bases, J lost 7 bases, and 7 bases stayed unmatched. In germline, CDR1 is SGDLS, CDR2 YYNGEE. CDR3: CASSAGGIGNSPLHF. CDR3 nucleotides: TGTGCCAGCAGCGCAGGGGGGATAGGGAATTCACCCCTCCACTTT.

The chain joins TRBV19 to TRBJ2-1; possibly TRBD1 for D (5 bases). Germline V gene lookup returns CDR1 LNHDA and CDR2 SQIVND (reference sequence). CDR3 length equals 11 residues. V was shortened by 3 bases and J by 10 bases, with 7 bases between the two germline ends. The CDR3 reads CASSMGLEQFF. In DNA, the CDR3 is TGTGCCAGTAGTATGGGGCTGGAGCAGTTCTTC.

The J gene is TRBJ1-6, the V gene TRBV2; D might be TRBD1 (5 bases). Germline loops: CDR1 SNHLY, CDR2 FYNNEI. The V end was cut by 5 bases, the J end by 7 bases, with 18 bases between. The CDR3 consists of 16 residues. This CDR3 is CASSLIDSYRNSPLHF. CDR3 DNA: TGTGCCAGCAGTCTAATCGACAGCTACAGAAATTCACCCCTCCACTTT.

The genes are TRBV5-4 and TRBJ2-6; tentatively, D is TRBD1 or TRBD2 (5 bases each). The CDR3 is made up of 15 amino acids. CDR1 and CDR2 from the germline V gene are SGHNT and YYREEE (reference sequence). The V end was cut by 4 bases, the J end by 4 bases, with 12 bases between. CDR3 sequence reads: CASSTAGAGANVLTF. The CDR3, as DNA: TGTGCCAGCAGCACTGCCGGGGCCGGGGCCAACGTCCTGACTTTC. The whole variable domain, filled in from reference TRBV5-4 and TRBJ2-6, reads ETGVTQSPTHLIKTRGQQVTLRCSSQSGHNTVSWYQQALGQGPQFIFQYYREEENGRGNFPPRFSGLQFPNYSSELNVNALELDDSALYLCASSTAGAGANVLTFGAGSRLTVL.

The rearrangement uses TRBV27 and TRBJ1-2; TRBD1 matches 7 bases. Trimming at V came to 4 bases and at J to 4 bases, leaving 6 bases not matched to a gene. Germline V lookup: CDR1 MNHEY, CDR2 SMNVEV (reference sequence). This CDR3 has 14 amino acids. CDR3 in amino acids: CASSSTTGSYGYTF. The CDR3 coding sequence is TGTGCCAGCAGTTCTACGACAGGGTCCTATGGCTACACCTTC.

J is TRBJ2-2 and V is TRBV7-9, with 7 positions matching TRBD1. J was trimmed by 2 bases and V by 8 bases; bases with no gene match: 11. The CDR3 is 16 residues long. Germline CDR1 SEHNR, CDR2 FQNEAQ (reference sequence). CDR3 nucleotides: TGTGCCAGCCAACATTCCGGGACAGAAAACACCGGGGAGCTGTTTTTT. Translated, it gives CASQHSGTENTGELFF.

V usage is TRBV4-1 and J usage is TRBJ2-2; TRBD2 might be the D (6 bases). Germline CDR1 is MGHRA and CDR2 is YSYEKL. V shed 4 bases and J shed 1 base, with 13 bases lying between them. This CDR3 is 16 amino acids long. The CDR3 sequence: CASSLRDWENTGELFF. The CDR3 coding sequence is TGCGCCAGCAGCCTGAGGGACTGGGAGAACACCGGGGAGCTGTTTTTT.

V usage is TRBV27 and J usage is TRBJ1-1; a possible D gene is TRBD1 (5 bases). Deletions cut 5 bases from V and 5 bases from J, with 12 bases between. CDR1 is MNHEY and CDR2 is SMNVEV in the germline V gene (reference sequence). This CDR3 has 13 residues. CDR3 DNA sequence: TGTGCCAGCAGTACTACTGGGGGTACTGAAGCTTTCTTT. It specifies CASSTTGGTEAFF.

The V call is TRBV9, the J call TRBJ2-2, with D unclear. V was shortened by 3 bases and J by 5 bases, with 14 bases between the two germline ends. This CDR3 is 15 amino acids long. From germline, CDR1 is SGDLS and CDR2 YYNGEE. The CDR3 region is CASSAPGLGTGELFF. CDR3 nucleotides: TGTGCCAGCAGCGCCCCCGGCCTAGGAACCGGGGAGCTGTTTTTT.